The TCR beta chain under discussion was sequenced for a study of technical replicates of blood from a few donors (TCRdb year 2017). Libraries were made using the immunoSEQ multiplex PCR assay. The source is immuneACCESS, and TCRdb retained only in-frame sequences with V and J called. Part of the clones is not carried over; for the studies checked, unresolved V genes explain less than half of this, and the remainder is unexplained. A total of about 80,000 clones appear in this sample, around 94% of them only once. Clones ranked in the top ten supply 0.38% of the sample. Concerning this clone itself: The target of this receptor is not known. Base qualities are not recorded, but no much larger clone differs from it by a single base.

Relative to germline, V is 1 base shorter and J is 9 bases shorter, with 14 bases between their ends. The CDR3 runs 14 amino acids, cysteine and phenylalanine included. The entry retains the CDR3 DNA only, 42 bases that are in frame from base 1. Looking up the germline V gene yields CDR1 MNHNS and CDR2 SASEGT. The rearranged segments are TRBV6-1 and TRBJ2-3; TRBD2 is perhaps the D gene, given 5 matching bases. This sequence was found in a human donor in good health. Material: T cells isolated from PBMCs. The CDR3: CASSEVYGGLTQYF. The nucleotides read TGTGCCAGCAGTGAAGTGTACGGAGGTCTCACGCAGTATTTT.